The 19 T cell receptor beta chains in this list originate from one sample, sequenced in a study of T cells in Graves' hyperthyroidism and ophthalmopathy. Regions amplified from RNA transcripts were the TCR beta CDR3 regions. HTBI primers were used for first-round RT-PCR of the TCR CDR3. TCRdb redid the calling of the multiplex PCR reads with MiXCR, one entry per CDR3 protein. The sample carries 400,000 or so distinct CDR3 sequences, roughly 13% recorded once. Sequenced input: blood. These receptors all stem from a man between 50 and 59 years old with Graves' ophthalmopathy.

The chain recombines TRBV15 with TRBJ2-3, with 7 bases aligning to TRBD2. The CDR3 sequence is 16 residues long. Germline trimming cut 1 base from V and 3 bases from J; bases unmatched to any gene: 7. The germline CDR1 and CDR2 sequences are LNHNV and YYDKDF (reference sequence). CDR3 in DNA: TGTGCCACCAGCAGAGTGGGAGGGCCAGGGACAGATACGCAGTATTTT. The encoded protein is CATSRVGGPGTDTQYF. Based on the CDR3 plus reference TRBV15 and TRBJ2-3, the full variable domain is DAMVIQNPRYQVTQFGKPVTLSCSQTLNHNVMYWYQQKSSQAPKLLFHYYDKDFNNEADTPDNFQSRRPNTSFCFLDIRSPGLGDTAMYLCATSRVGGPGTDTQYFGPGTRLTVL.

The J gene is TRBJ2-1, the V gene TRBV29-1; 9 positions match TRBD2. This CDR3 is built from 17 residues. The trim removed 0 bases at V and 2 bases at J, leaving 8 bases unmatched. Germline-derived CDR1 and CDR2 are SQVTM and ANQGSEA. This CDR3 is CSVEDPLTSGAYNEQFF. The CDR3, as DNA: TGCAGCGTTGAAGATCCCCTGACTAGCGGAGCCTACAATGAGCAGTTCTTC.

This clonotype was detected only a few times. A much larger clone sits a single nucleotide away, making a read error possible. This chain uses TRBV20-1 with TRBJ2-5; 7 nucleotides line up with TRBD2. The CDR3 spans 14 residues. J lost 3 bases, V lost 7 bases, and 11 bases had no gene match. Germline CDR1 reads DFQATT; CDR2 reads SNEGSKA (reference sequence). This CDR3 is CSVLRLAVEETQYF. CDR3 DNA: TGCAGTGTTTTAAGGCTAGCGGTAGAAGAGACCCAGTACTTC.

This rearrangement joins TRBV19 to TRBJ2-1, with 9 bases identical to TRBD2. The CDR3 contains 15 residues. V trimming: 7 bases; J trimming: 7 bases; junction bases outside the gene matches: 11. Per germline, CDR1 LNHDA and CDR2 SQIVND (reference sequence). DNA of the CDR3: TGTGCCAGTAACGGTGGTAGCGGGAGTTTAAATGAGCAGTTCTTC. Translated: CASNGGSGSLNEQFF.

The CDR3 loop reads CASSRQEGARYF. The CDR3 coding sequence is TGTGCCAGCAGCCGCCAGGAGGGCGCGCGGTACTTC. The chain carries TRBV12-3 or TRBV12-4 and TRBJ2-7; D perhaps matches TRBD2 (6 bases). Trimming pared 6 bases from V and 12 bases from J, leaving 18 bases between. The CDR3 covers 12 residues.

This clonotype has at least ten counts. The chain couples TRBV28 to TRBJ2-7; 7 bases fit TRBD1. J gave up 1 base and V 6 bases, and 15 bases lay outside the gene matches. This CDR3 comprises 17 residues. Germline values: CDR1 MDHEN, CDR2 SYDVKM. This CDR3 reads CASSREQGTRTSYEQYF. Here the CDR3 DNA reads TGTGCCAGCAGCCGAGAACAGGGGACCCGGACGTCCTACGAGCAGTACTTC.

This clonotype was counted at least ten times. The CDR3 reads CASSLFTSGLYDTQYF. Written as DNA, the CDR3 is TGTGCCAGCAGCTTGTTTACTAGCGGGCTTTATGATACGCAGTATTTT. The chain has TRBV5-5 and TRBJ2-3; 9 bases fit TRBD2. Germline CDR1 and CDR2: SGHKS and YYEKEE (reference sequence). The CDR3 covers 16 residues. The J segment lost 6 bases and the V segment lost 1 base, leaving 9 bases of the junction unmatched.

This rearrangement joins TRBV5-1 to TRBJ1-5; 9 bases align to TRBD1. Germline CDR1 reads SGHRS; CDR2 reads YFSETQ. Trimming at V came to 2 bases and at J to 6 bases, leaving 6 bases not matched to a gene. This CDR3 has 15 residues. CDR3 coding DNA: TGCGCCAGCAGCTTACAGGGGGCGAAGGGTCAGCCCCAGCATTTT. It encodes CASSLQGAKGQPQHF.

This clonotype was seen ten or more times. The chain uses TRBV7-8 and TRBJ2-3, with D hard to call. The V and J ends lost 1 base and 4 bases respectively, with 9 bases between them. Germline V CDR1 and CDR2: SGHVS, FQNEAQ. This CDR3 spans 14 amino acids. CDR3: CASSLVRIPDTQYF. The CDR3 DNA reads TGTGCCAGCAGCTTAGTTCGGATACCAGATACGCAGTATTTT. Supplemented by reference TRBV7-8 and TRBJ2-3, the full variable domain reads GAGVSQSPRYKVAKRGQDVALRCDPISGHVSLFWYQQALGQGPEFLTYFQNEAQLDKSGLPSDRFFAERPEGSVSTLKIQRTQQEDSAVYLCASSLVRIPDTQYFGPGTRLTVL.

Worth noting for this clonotype: One base away lies a much larger clone, so this may be a sequencing read error. The V call is TRBV5-1, the J call TRBJ2-3, with TRBD1 matching over 9 bases. This CDR3 spans 14 amino acids. CDR1 is SGHRS, CDR2 YFSETQ, per germline. The DNA of the CDR3 is TGCGTCAGCAGCCGGGACAGGGACTTAAGTACGCAGTATTTT. It codes for CVSSRDRDLSTQYF.

The V call is TRBV28, the J call TRBJ2-1; D ambiguous. Per the germline V gene, CDR1 is MDHEN and CDR2 is SYDVKM. V was clipped by 4 bases and J by 4 bases, with 11 bases between them. This CDR3 comprises 14 residues. The CDR3 loop reads CASSYMTVYNEQFF. DNA for the CDR3: TGTGCCAGCAGTTACATGACCGTATACAATGAGCAGTTCTTC.

This clonotype was observed many times. CDR3 nucleotides: TGTGCCAGCAGCCGGGACAGAGGGCTTTCGAGCAATCAGCCCCAGCATTTT. It encodes CASSRDRGLSSNQPQHF. This chain joins TRBV5-5 and TRBJ1-5, with TRBD1 matching 7 bases. V trimming: 4 bases; J trimming: 1 base; junction bases outside the gene matches: 11. The germline V gene encodes CDR1 SGHKS and CDR2 YYEKEE (reference sequence). There are 17 residues in the CDR3.

The V gene is TRBV5-1, the J gene TRBJ2-2; no clear D. V dropped 2 bases and J dropped 0 bases, with 8 bases sitting between them. The V gene's germline CDR1 is SGHRS and CDR2 YFSETQ. The CDR3 contains 15 residues. Written as DNA, the CDR3 is TGCGCCAGCAGCTTCACGGGCCCGAACACCGGGGAGCTGTTTTTT. As protein: CASSFTGPNTGELFF.

This clonotype came up many times. V and J are TRBV9 and TRBJ2-1, with 7 bases aligning to TRBD1. V shed 4 bases and J 4 bases; nucleotides not matched to a gene: 2. CDR1 is SGDLS and CDR2 is YYNGEE in the germline V gene. CDR3 length: 13 residues. This CDR3 is CASSSQGYNEQFF. CDR3 in DNA: TGTGCCAGCAGCTCACAGGGGTACAATGAGCAGTTCTTC.

There are many counts of this clonotype. The chain joins TRBV28 to TRBJ2-3; 10 bases line up with TRBD2. The junction had 5 bases not matched to a gene; V was cut back by 1 base and J by 1 base. Germline V gives CDR1 MDHEN, CDR2 SYDVKM. The CDR3 loop spans 17 amino acids. In DNA, the CDR3 is TGTGCCAGCAGTTTATCTGTTGGGACTAGCGGCACAGATACGCAGTATTTT. Protein: CASSLSVGTSGTDTQYF. Based on the CDR3 plus reference TRBV28 and TRBJ2-3, the full variable domain is DVKVTQSSRYLVKRTGEKVFLECVQDMDHENMFWYRQDPGLGLRLIYFSYDVKMKEKGDIPEGYSVSREKKERFSLILESASTNQTSMYLCASSLSVGTSGTDTQYFGPGTRLTVL.

This clonotype was picked up a small number of times. J is TRBJ1-4 and V is TRBV25-1; D not resolved. Germline CDR1 and CDR2: MGHDK and SYGVNS. The CDR3 has 14 residues. The V end lost 6 bases, the J end lost 8 bases, and 16 bases lay between the germline ends. For the CDR3, the DNA is TGTGCCAGCAGCACCGGGCCCTGGGAGGAAAAACTGTTTTTT. It encodes CASSTGPWEEKLFF.

This clonotype was detected many times. The chain is built from TRBV12-3 or TRBV12-4 and TRBJ1-1; weak D call: TRBD1 (5 bases). The CDR3 is made up of 18 amino acids. The V end was cut by 2 bases, the J end by 0 bases, with 19 bases between. Written as DNA, the CDR3 is TGTGCCAGCAGTTTATACCGTCGGGAGACAGTCATGAACACTGAAGCTTTCTTT. This codes for CASSLYRRETVMNTEAFF.

This clonotype came up many times. This chain joins TRBV6-2 or TRBV6-3 and TRBJ2-3; 9 bases map to TRBD2. Trimming removed 4 bases from V and 0 bases from J; junction bases left unmatched: 14. The length of the CDR3 is 19 residues. Germline CDR1 reads MNHEY; CDR2 reads SVGEGT. CDR3 bases: TGTGCCAGCAGTTCCCTAGCGGGAAGTTACCACACTAGCACAGATACGCAGTATTTT. As protein: CASSSLAGSYHTSTDTQYF.

This clonotype was seen ten or more times. The rearrangement joins TRBV20-1 to TRBJ2-7; 7 bases line up with TRBD1. This CDR3 comprises 13 residues. Germline V CDR1 and CDR2: DFQATT, SNEGSKA (reference sequence). After removal of 3 bases from V and 7 bases from J, the junction contained 9 bases not matched to a gene. CDR3 protein: CSASSSTGWEQYF. The CDR3, as DNA: TGCAGTGCTAGTTCATCGACAGGGTGGGAGCAGTACTTC.